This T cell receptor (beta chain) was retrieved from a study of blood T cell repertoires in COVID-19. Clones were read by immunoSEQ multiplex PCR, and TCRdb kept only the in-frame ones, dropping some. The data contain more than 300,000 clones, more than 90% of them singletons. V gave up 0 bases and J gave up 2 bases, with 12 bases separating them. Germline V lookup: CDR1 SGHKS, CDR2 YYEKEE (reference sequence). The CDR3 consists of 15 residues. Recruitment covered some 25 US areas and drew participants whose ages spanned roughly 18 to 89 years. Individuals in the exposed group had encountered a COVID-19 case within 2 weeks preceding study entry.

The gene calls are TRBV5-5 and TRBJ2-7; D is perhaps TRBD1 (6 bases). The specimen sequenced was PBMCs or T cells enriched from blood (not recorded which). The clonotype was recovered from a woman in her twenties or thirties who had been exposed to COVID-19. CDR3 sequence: CASSLEGQRPYEQYF. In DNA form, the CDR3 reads TGTGCCAGCAGCTTGGAGGGACAACGCCCCTACGAGCAGTACTTC.